This T cell receptor beta chain appears in the sequencing data of a study of T-cell reconstitution after alpha-beta-depleted transplantation in children. Study-wide findings and caveats: In some patients, recipient T cells and intrathymic progenitors surviving conditioning explained high day-60 diversity. Reportedly, alpha-beta T cells present about two months post-transplant originated from several hundred expanded clones of graft origin. One year post-transplant, T-cell counts and diversity were largely derived from T cells produced anew.

As it was prepared, the TCRbeta library received unique molecular identifiers. One entry per CDR3 protein, called by TCRdb with MiXCR from the PCR reads. The sample lists about 980,000 distinct CDR3 sequences; about 26% were seen once. The sample holds a few counts of this clonotype. Antigen specificity is unknown. CDR3 length: 15 residues. The V end lost 6 bases, the J end lost 0 bases, and 12 bases lay between the germline ends. This specimen consisted of PBMCs, mostly from graft donor cells, obtained 360 days after TCRalphabeta/CD19-depleted stem cell transplant. This clonotype was obtained from a boy under two years old who had a stem cell transplant for SCID, so the T cells may come from the graft donor. The chain couples TRBV12-3 or TRBV12-4 to TRBJ1-5, with D unresolved. The CDR3 DNA follows: TGTGCCAGCAGCCCATCGAAAGTTAGCAATCAGCCCCAGCATTTT. Translated: CASSPSKVSNQPQHF.